This paragraph reports one T cell receptor beta chain. Its antigen is as yet unknown. The ends lost 8 bases at V and 4 bases at J; junction bases unmatched: 14. The CDR3 covers 16 residues. Germline V gives CDR1 MNHEY, CDR2 SMNVEV (reference sequence). The sample belongs to a study of cytomegalovirus exposure and HLA in healthy donors. The PCR was carried out with 60 Vbeta primers and 13 Jbeta primers. Only in-frame clones appear in the TCRdb table, and some are missing; sequencing was by immunoSEQ multiplex PCR. The repertoire consists of roughly 72,000 clones, with 79% occurring once and the leading ten covering about 22%. Study-wide points: Researchers catalogued approximately 170 TCR beta chains as cytomegalovirus-associated.

The TCR originated in a woman in her thirties or forties in good health and CMV-seropositive. Input material: PBMCs. V is TRBV27 and J is TRBJ1-2, with TRBD1 matching over 9 bases. Here the CDR3 reads CASSRGQGRPPYGYTF. CDR3 nucleotides: TGTGCCAGCTCTAGGGGACAGGGAAGACCGCCCTATGGCTACACCTTC.